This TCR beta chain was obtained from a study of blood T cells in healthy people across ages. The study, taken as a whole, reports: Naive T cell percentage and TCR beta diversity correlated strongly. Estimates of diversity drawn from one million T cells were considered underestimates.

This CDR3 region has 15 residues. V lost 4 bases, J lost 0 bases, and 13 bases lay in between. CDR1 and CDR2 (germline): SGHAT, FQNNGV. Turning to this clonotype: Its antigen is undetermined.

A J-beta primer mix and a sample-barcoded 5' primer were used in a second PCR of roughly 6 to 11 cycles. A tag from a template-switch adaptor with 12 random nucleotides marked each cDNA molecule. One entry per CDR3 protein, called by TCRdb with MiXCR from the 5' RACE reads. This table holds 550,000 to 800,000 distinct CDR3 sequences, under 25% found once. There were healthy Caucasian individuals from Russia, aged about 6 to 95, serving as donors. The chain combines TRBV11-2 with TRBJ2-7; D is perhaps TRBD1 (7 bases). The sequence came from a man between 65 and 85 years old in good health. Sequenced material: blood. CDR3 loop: CASSSSGGLSYEQYF. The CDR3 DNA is TGTGCCAGCAGCTCGTCAGGGGGACTCTCCTACGAGCAGTACTTC.